The entry below gives a single T cell receptor (beta chain) sequence along with its context. With random hexamers, roughly 0.45 to 1 ug RNA was reverse transcribed. TCRdb used MiXCR to reprocess the immunoSEQ multiplex PCR reads, holding one entry per CDR3 protein. Of roughly 200,000 distinct CDR3 sequences in the sample, approximately 95% were seen once. The germline V gene encodes CDR1 SEHNR and CDR2 FQNEAQ (reference sequence). The CDR3 loop spans 14 amino acids. V dropped 4 bases and J dropped 6; count of bases not matched to a gene: 5. The sample belongs to a study of CD8 T cells in Susac syndrome.

Sequencing was carried out using CD4+ T cells from PBMCs. This receptor was obtained from a human donor with multiple sclerosis. This chain joins TRBV7-9 and TRBJ2-7; 11 bases line up with TRBD2. CDR3 in amino acids: CASSSLAGGAEQYF. The DNA for the CDR3 is TGTGCCAGCAGCTCCCTAGCGGGGGGAGCCGAGCAGTACTTC.